The rows below give T cell receptor beta chains drawn from one sample of a study of glioma-infiltrating T cells. Via MiXCR, TCRdb re-called the multiplex PCR reads, giving one row per CDR3 protein. The data show 400,000 or so distinct CDR3 sequences, roughly two fifths seen once. Specimen: glioma tissue, nonneoplastic brain tissue, or PBMCs (not recorded which). Source of these receptors: a human donor with low-grade glioma or glioblastoma, undergoing nonglioma brain surgery, or in good health (not recorded which). Each CDR3 is given with its conserved first and last residue. Fields, in order: D gene, V gene, J gene, clone size, CDR3 DNA, CDR3 protein. The D gene is left open where the match is weak. Rows give clone size only sometimes, using once, few, many, or a class for an expanded clone.

.,TRBV14,TRBJ1-1,.,TGTGCCAGCAGTCGTAGGATGAACACTAAAGCTTTCTTT,CASSRRMNTKAFF
.,TRBV7-9,TRBJ2-1,many,TGTGCCAGCAGCTTAACCACTGAGCAGTTCTTC,CASSLTTEQFF
.,TRBV7-8,TRBJ1-5,.,TGTGCCAGCAGCTTTTTAACTAGAGAAGATCAGCCCCAGCATTTT,CASSFLTREDQPQHF
TRBD1,TRBV6-1,TRBJ2-7,many,TGTGCCAGCAGGTCGACAGGGTACGAGCAGTACTTC,CASRSTGYEQYF
.,TRBV9,TRBJ2-1,.,TGTGCCAGCAGCGTAGATTCGGTCCTCTCCTACAATGAGCAGTTCTTC,CASSVDSVLSYNEQFF
.,TRBV20-1,TRBJ2-7,few,TGCAGTTCCGGGACCAGAGGCGAGCAGTACTTC,CSSGTRGEQYF
.,TRBV10-3,TRBJ1-1,few,TGTGCCATCAGTGAGTCGAGACAGTTGAACACTGAAGCTTTCTTT,CAISESRQLNTEAFF
.,TRBV12-3/TRBV12-4,TRBJ2-7,.,TGTGCCAGCAGCGATGGGACACGGGCTGCCTACGAGCAGTACTTC,CASSDGTRAAYEQYF
.,TRBV19,TRBJ2-5,.,TGTGCCAGTAGTATAGATGGTGGGGTAGGACAAGAGACCCAGCACTTC,CASSIDGGVGQETQHF
TRBD2,TRBV6-1,TRBJ2-5,.,TGTGCCAGCAGCCCTGGACTAGCGGGACGCCAAGAGACCCAGTACTTC,CASSPGLAGRQETQYF
.,TRBV27,TRBJ2-1,many,TGTGCCAGCAGTTTTGTCAGTTTTAGCTCCTACAATGAGCAGTTCTTC,CASSFVSFSSYNEQFF
TRBD2,TRBV20-1,TRBJ2-1,many,TGCAGTGCTAGAGTCAGCGGGGCCTACAGTGAGCAGTTCTTC,CSARVSGAYSEQFF
.,TRBV5-1,TRBJ2-7,.,TGCGCCAGCAGCTTGGACAGGGTCCGCCAATACGAGCAGTACTTC,CASSLDRVRQYEQYF
TRBD2,TRBV20-1,TRBJ2-3,.,TGCAGTGCTAGAACTAGCGGGAGATCTGGAAGCACAGATACGCAGTATTTT,CSARTSGRSGSTDTQYF
.,TRBV28,TRBJ1-5,once,TGTGCCAGCAGTCTAGGGAGCAGTCAGCCCCAGCATTTT,CASSLGSSQPQHF
TRBD1,TRBV27,TRBJ2-7,few,TGTGCCAGCAGCCAGCCCGACAGGGACCCGTCCTACGAGCAGTACTTC,CASSQPDRDPSYEQYF
TRBD2,TRBV20-1,TRBJ2-1,.,TGCGGTGCTAAGGTGACTAGCGAGGATGAGCAGTTCTTC,CGAKVTSEDEQFF
.,TRBV7-9,TRBJ2-7,.,TGTGCCAGCAGCTTTCTCCAAGGGGAGAAGGGATCCTACGAGCAGTACTTC,CASSFLQGEKGSYEQYF
.,TRBV20-1,TRBJ1-2,few,TGCAGTGCTCTCGACATAGATCGGAACTATGGCTACACCTTC,CSALDIDRNYGYTF
TRBD2,TRBV7-6,TRBJ2-1,few,TGTGCCAGCAGCGCGGGCGGGAGCTCCTACAATGAGCAGTTCTTC,CASSAGGSSYNEQFF
.,TRBV6-1,TRBJ2-2,many,TGTGCCAGCAGTTCTGACCGGGTCACCGGGGAGCTGTTTTTT,CASSSDRVTGELFF
.,TRBV28,TRBJ2-3,.,TGTGCCAGCACCGCGCGGGGAAGGACGCAGTATTTT,CASTARGRTQYF
.,TRBV6-6,TRBJ1-1,few,TGTGCCAGCAGTTACTCGCCTGGACAAATGAACACTGAAGCTTTCTTT,CASSYSPGQMNTEAFF
.,TRBV2,TRBJ2-3,few,TGTGCCAGCAGTGAGTCCAGCGGGCGCACAGATACGCAGTATTTT,CASSESSGRTDTQYF
.,TRBV5-4,TRBJ2-3,few,TGTGCCAGCAGGGATGGAGGGGCCTCCACAGATACGCAGTATTTT,CASRDGGASTDTQYF
.,TRBV28,TRBJ2-7,.,TGTGCCAGCAGTAGAACTGGGAAAATAGCCTACGAGCAGTACTTC,CASSRTGKIAYEQYF
.,TRBV20-1,TRBJ1-5,few,TGCAGTGCTAGAGGATTGGGGGGGGGGACACATCAGCCCCAGCATTTT,CSARGLGGGTHQPQHF
.,TRBV6-6,TRBJ2-5,many,TGTGCCAGCAGTTACTCGAACCAGGCAGACCAGTACTTC,CASSYSNQADQYF
TRBD2,TRBV28,TRBJ2-7,many,TGTGCCAGCAGTTCTTACGGGACTAGCGGGAGAAGGTACGAGCAGTACTTC,CASSSYGTSGRRYEQYF
.,TRBV7-5,TRBJ1-1,.,TGTATCTATGTGCCAGAAGCCCAACCCTCAATACAGGGAATCACTGAAGCTTTCTTT,CIYVPEAQPSIQGITEAFF
.,TRBV6-6,TRBJ2-7,.,TGTGCCAGCAGTTACAACAGGGTCCCGGGCGAGCAGTACTTC,CASSYNRVPGEQYF
.,TRBV7-2,TRBJ2-3,many,TGTGCCAGCAGCTTAGCTTGGGACGGTACGCAGTATTTT,CASSLAWDGTQYF
.,TRBV2,TRBJ1-1,.,TGTGCCAGCAGTCCACCCATGAACACTGAAGCTTTCTTT,CASSPPMNTEAFF
.,TRBV6-1,TRBJ1-2,many,TGTGCCAGCAGTTATTGGGGAATGGGGGGCTACACCTTC,CASSYWGMGGYTF
TRBD2,TRBV4-1,TRBJ2-1,.,TGCGCCAGCAGCCAACCCGGGACTAGCGGCTACAATGAGCAGTTCTTC,CASSQPGTSGYNEQFF
TRBD2,TRBV6-1,TRBJ2-1,.,TGTGCCAGCAGTGAAGTGGGACTAGCGGGAGAGCCCAATGAGCAGTTCTTC,CASSEVGLAGEPNEQFF
.,TRBV28,TRBJ2-3,.,TGTGCCAGCAGCGATGCGCAGGGGCAAGACACAGATACGCAGTATTTT,CASSDAQGQDTDTQYF
TRBD2,TRBV6-2/TRBV6-3,TRBJ2-7,.,TGTGCCACAGGACTAGCGGGAGTCTACGAGCAGTACTTC,CATGLAGVYEQYF
TRBD1,TRBV4-1,TRBJ1-5,few,TGCGCCAGCAGCCAAGATCCAGGGGGAGACAATCAGCCCCAGCATTTT,CASSQDPGGDNQPQHF
.,TRBV28,TRBJ2-7,many,TGTGCCAGCAGTTTGGGTTATCCCTACGAGCAGTACTTC,CASSLGYPYEQYF
TRBD2,TRBV6-2/TRBV6-3,TRBJ2-3,many,TGTGCCAGCAGTATCACCGGGACTAGCGGAGATACGCAGTATTTT,CASSITGTSGDTQYF
.,TRBV2,TRBJ2-7,few,TGTGCCAGCGGACAGATATTTGGAGAGCAGTACTTC,CASGQIFGEQYF
.,TRBV4-1,TRBJ2-1,many,TGCGCCAGCAGCTCGACAGCCTACAATGAGCAGTTCTTC,CASSSTAYNEQFF
TRBD1,TRBV4-1,TRBJ2-1,.,TGCGCCAGCAGCCCCTGGACAGGGTTGAATGAGCAGTTCTTC,CASSPWTGLNEQFF
.,TRBV20-1,TRBJ1-5,.,TGCGGTGCTAGGTTAACTAATCAGCCCCAGCATTTT,CGARLTNQPQHF
.,TRBV4-1,TRBJ1-1,.,TGCGCCAGCAGCCTAGGTCGACAGGAGAACAGTGAAGCTTTCTTT,CASSLGRQENSEAFF
TRBD2,TRBV4-3,TRBJ2-1,.,TGCGCCAGCAGCCAAGAACCAGGACTAGCGACGTACAATGAGCAGTTCTTC,CASSQEPGLATYNEQFF
.,TRBV18,TRBJ2-3,.,TGTGCCAGCTCTCGGGACCTAAGGGGAGATACGCAGTATTTT,CASSRDLRGDTQYF
.,TRBV6-6,TRBJ1-2,many,TGTGCCAGCAGTTACCCCAACTTGGACCTAAACCGGTATGGCTACACCTTC,CASSYPNLDLNRYGYTF